The 17 T cell receptor beta chains reported below all come from one sample, sequenced in a study of blood T cell repertoires in COVID-19. Sequencing used immunoSEQ multiplex PCR; TCRdb keeps in-frame clones, though not all of them. The sample lists a few hundred thousand clones, 90% occurring once. Sequencing was done on a sample of PBMCs or T cells enriched from blood (not recorded which). The receptors were sampled from a woman aged 18-29 years with acute COVID-19.

The V and J genes are TRBV5-1 and TRBJ2-1; a possible D gene is TRBD2 (8 bases). CDR3 length: 18 residues. The germline gives CDR1 SGHRS, CDR2 YFSETQ. V was pared by 5 bases and J by 3 bases, with 24 bases between. CDR3 region: CASRRDSRAGVSYNEQFF. In DNA form, the CDR3 reads TGCGCCAGCAGGCGGGACAGCCGAGCGGGAGTCAGCTACAATGAGCAGTTCTTC.

The chain combines TRBV28 with TRBJ1-6; TRBD1 aligns across 12 bases. CDR1 MDHEN and CDR2 SYDVKM come from the germline V gene. The CDR3 extends over 17 amino acids. V was pared by 5 bases and J by 12 bases, with 14 bases of the junction left unmatched. The CDR3 DNA reads as TGTGCCAGCAGTCCAACTATTGGGACAGGGGGCTTGAAACCCCTCCACTTT. Protein product: CASSPTIGTGGLKPLHF. The full variable domain, rest sourced from reference TRBV28 and TRBJ1-6, is DVKVTQSSRYLVKRTGEKVFLECVQDMDHENMFWYRQDPGLGLRLIYFSYDVKMKEKGDIPEGYSVSREKKERFSLILESASTNQTSMYLCASSPTIGTGGLKPLHFGNGTRLTVT.

The chain is built from TRBV24-1 and TRBJ2-1; no clear D gene. The ends were cut back, 0 bases at V and 0 bases at J, with 8 bases in the middle. Germline lookup yields CDR1 KGHDR and CDR2 SFDVKD. The CDR3 has 16 amino acids. CDR3 amino acids: CATSDLRPSSYNEQFF. The CDR3 nucleotides read TGTGCCACCAGTGATTTGCGTCCGAGCTCCTACAATGAGCAGTTCTTC.

This chain links TRBV11-2 with TRBJ2-7; D may be TRBD2 (5 bases). CDR3 size: 18 residues. The germline V and J ends were trimmed by 8 bases and 0 bases, with 26 bases remaining between them. Germline V gives CDR1 SGHAT, CDR2 FQNNGV. The CDR3 is CASSPGIMDLPHSYEQYF. The CDR3 DNA sequence: TGTGCCAGCTCACCGGGAATTATGGATCTTCCTCACTCCTACGAGCAGTACTTC. Using reference TRBV11-2 and TRBJ2-7 for the parts outside the CDR3, the full variable domain is EAGVAQSPRYKIIEKRQSVAFWCNPISGHATLYWYQQILGQGPKLLIQFQNNGVVDDSQLPKDRFSAERLKGVDSTLKIQPAKLEDSAVYLCASSPGIMDLPHSYEQYFGPGTRLTVT.

This clone was seen a few times. V gene TRBV30 combines with J gene TRBJ1-1; D is unclear. V was shortened by 0 bases and J by 10 bases, with 18 bases between the two germline ends. This CDR3 region has 14 residues. Germline CDR1 is GTSNPN and CDR2 is SVGIG (reference sequence). The chain's CDR3 is CAWSVPPQVPSAFF. The CDR3 DNA reads as TGTGCCTGGAGTGTACCCCCGCAGGTTCCTTCAGCTTTCTTT.

This clone has more than one count but fewer than ten. The gene calls are TRBV2 and TRBJ2-2, with D possibly TRBD2 on 6 matching bases. The V end lost 4 bases, the J end lost 2 bases, and 17 bases lay between the germline ends. This CDR3 region has 17 residues. The germline gives CDR1 SNHLY, CDR2 FYNNEI. The CDR3 sequence is CASSVAVREVNTGELFF. Here the CDR3 DNA reads TGTGCCAGCAGTGTGGCTGTCAGGGAGGTTAACACCGGGGAGCTGTTTTTT. The full variable domain, its missing parts supplied by reference TRBV2 and TRBJ2-2, is EPEVTQTPSHQVTQMGQEVILRCVPISNHLYFYWYRQILGQKVEFLVSFYNNEISEKSEIFDDQFSVERPDGSNFTLKIRSTKLEDSAMYFCASSVAVREVNTGELFFGEGSRLTVL.

This clone was recorded a few times. The chain has TRBV6-5 and TRBJ1-5; the D gene is possibly TRBD1 (5 bases). The CDR3 is 13 residues long. V lost 7 bases, J lost 0 bases, and 7 bases lay in between. Germline-derived CDR1 and CDR2 are MNHEY and SVGAGI. The CDR3 region has the DNA TGTGCCAGCAACAGGCTTAGCAATCAGCCCCAGCATTTT. Protein product: CASNRLSNQPQHF.

This sequence joins TRBV25-1 and TRBJ2-7, with 9 nucleotides matching TRBD1. CDR3 size: 14 residues. Germline CDR1 MGHDK, CDR2 SYGVNS. V trimming: 2 bases; J trimming: 5 bases; junction bases outside the gene matches: 4. The CDR3 here is CASSEMGQGDEQYF. DNA of the CDR3: TGTGCCAGCAGTGAAATGGGACAGGGTGACGAGCAGTACTTC.

The chain joins TRBV30 to TRBJ2-7; 9 bases map to TRBD1. From germline, CDR1 is GTSNPN and CDR2 SVGIG (reference sequence). J lost 7 bases, V lost 5 bases, and 3 bases had no gene match. This CDR3 has 11 residues. The CDR3 is CAWDRGLEQYF. In DNA, the CDR3 is TGTGCCTGGGACAGGGGGTTAGAGCAGTACTTC. Filled out from reference TRBV30 and TRBJ2-7, the complete variable domain reads SQTIHQWPATLVQPVGSPLSLECTVEGTSNPNLYWYRQAAGRGLQLLFYSVGIGQISSEVPQNLSASRPQDRQFILSSKKLLLSDSGFYLCAWDRGLEQYFGPGTRLTVT.

V is TRBV19 and J is TRBJ1-5; 9 nucleotides line up with TRBD1. Germline V lookup: CDR1 LNHDA, CDR2 SQIVND (reference sequence). Trimming removed 2 bases from V and 1 base from J; junction bases left unmatched: 6. This CDR3 is 17 amino acids long. The CDR3 DNA reads TGTGCCAGTAGTATAAGTGACAGGGGGAGAAGCAATCAGCCCCAGCATTTT. The encoded protein is CASSISDRGRSNQPQHF.

A single count supports this clone. CDR3 in amino acids: CASSLGVAGYTDTQYF. CDR3 nucleotides: TGCGCCAGCAGCTTGGGGGTAGCGGGATACACAGATACGCAGTATTTT. This rearrangement joins TRBV5-1 to TRBJ2-3; TRBD2 matches at 8 bases. Germline V gene sequence: CDR1 SGHRS, CDR2 YFSETQ. The V segment lost 0 bases and the J segment 2 bases; nucleotides outside the gene matches: 5. CDR3 length: 16 amino acids.

This clone was detected only a few times. The rearrangement links TRBV18 to TRBJ2-2, with 9 bases matching TRBD2. Germline assignment: CDR1 KGHSH and CDR2 LQKENI. This CDR3 has 17 residues. Trimming removed 1 base from V and 3 bases from J; junction bases left unmatched: 6. This chain's CDR3 is CASSPRQAGGYTGELFF. DNA for the CDR3: TGTGCCAGCTCACCACGGCAAGCGGGAGGCTACACCGGGGAGCTGTTTTTT.

This rearrangement joins TRBV4-1 to TRBJ2-7; 10 bases are shared with TRBD2. The trim removed 2 bases at V and 5 bases at J, leaving 9 bases unmatched. CDR1 and CDR2 (germline): MGHRA, YSYEKL. The CDR3 has 16 residues. The CDR3 spells CASSQLAGEEGDEQYF. Written as DNA, the CDR3 is TGCGCCAGCAGCCAACTAGCGGGAGAGGAGGGAGACGAGCAGTACTTC.

In DNA form, the CDR3 reads TGTGCCAGCAGCTTGGCCGGCGGGAGGGCCGTCAAAAACATTCAGTACTTC. This codes for CASSLAGGRAVKNIQYF. This chain uses TRBV5-4 with TRBJ2-4, with 9 positions matching TRBD2. Germline CDR1 reads SGHNT; CDR2 reads YYREEE (reference sequence). The CDR3 is 17 residues long. V shed 0 bases and J 3 bases; nucleotides not matched to a gene: 7.

The rearrangement joins TRBV6-1 to TRBJ1-5; D gene unclear. CDR1 and CDR2 (germline): MNHNS, SASEGT. Trimming shortened V by 3 bases and J by 0 bases, and 9 bases separated the two germline ends. The CDR3 loop spans 15 amino acids. The CDR3 nucleotides are TGTGCCAGCAGTGATAGTAGCACTAGCAATCAGCCCCAGCATTTT. This sequence encodes CASSDSSTSNQPQHF.

The CDR3: CASSYSEDSGANVLTF. Written as DNA, the CDR3 is TGTGCCAGCAGTTACTCGGAGGACTCTGGGGCCAACGTCCTGACTTTC. J is TRBJ2-6 and V is TRBV6-5, with TRBD2 as a possible D gene (5 bases). Per germline, CDR1 MNHEY and CDR2 SVGAGI. V was cut by 0 bases and J by 0 bases, with 6 bases left in between. CDR3 length: 16 residues.

The chain joins TRBV19 to TRBJ2-1; TRBD2 matches 11 bases. The CDR3 sequence is 14 residues long. The trim removed 5 bases at V and 7 bases at J, leaving 4 bases unmatched. Per the germline V gene, CDR1 is LNHDA and CDR2 is SQIVND (reference sequence). Here the CDR3 reads CASSLRTSGNEQFF. The CDR3 DNA is TGTGCCAGTAGTTTGCGGACTAGCGGGAATGAGCAGTTCTTC.